These T cell receptor beta chains were read from a single sample in a study of control samples from healthy donors and cancer patients. The method was immunoSEQ multiplex PCR; TCRdb's version includes in-frame clones alone and lacks a portion of them. The data show 90,000 to 100,000 clones, about 85% seen once. The sample was blood. Every receptor here comes from a woman between 70 and 85 years old in good health. The CDR3 runs from the conserved cysteine through the conserved F or W. Fields, in order: CDR3 protein, CDR3 DNA, D gene, V gene, clone size, J gene. A D gene is named only where the DNA matches it firmly. Where a row states a size, it is once, few, many or the class of an expanded clone; other rows omit it.

CDR3: CATQDGANQPQHF
DNA: TGTGCCACTCAGGACGGAGCTAATCAGCCCCAGCATTTT
D: .
V: TRBV6-5
size: .
J: TRBJ1-5

CDR3: CASSLVRQGLSTEAFF
DNA: TGCGCCAGCAGCTTGGTGCGACAGGGGTTGAGCACTGAAGCTTTCTTT
D: TRBD1
V: TRBV5-1
size: .
J: TRBJ1-1

CDR3: CASSMGQGMVEKLFF
DNA: TGTGCCAGTAGTATGGGACAGGGGATGGTAGAAAAACTGTTTTTT
D: TRBD1
V: TRBV19
size: .
J: TRBJ1-4

CDR3: CASSSYPTANYGYTF
DNA: TGTGCCAGCAGTTCTTACCCTACAGCTAACTATGGCTACACCTTC
D: .
V: TRBV6-5
size: .
J: TRBJ1-2

CDR3: CASSLSLAGTDTQYF
DNA: TGTGCCAGCAGCCTCTCACTAGCGGGAACAGATACGCAGTATTTT
D: TRBD2
V: TRBV6-2/TRBV6-3
size: .
J: TRBJ2-3

CDR3: CASSRSTGISTEAFF
DNA: TGTGCCAGCAGCCGTTCGACAGGGATTAGCACTGAAGCTTTCTTT
D: TRBD1
V: TRBV7-9
size: .
J: TRBJ1-1

CDR3: CASSSRPNQPQHF
DNA: TGTGCCAGCAGTTCGAGGCCTAATCAGCCCCAGCATTTT
D: .
V: TRBV6-5
size: .
J: TRBJ1-5

CDR3: CAISDRGLNTEAFF
DNA: TGTGCCATCAGTGACAGGGGTTTGAACACTGAAGCTTTCTTT
D: .
V: TRBV10-3
size: .
J: TRBJ1-1

CDR3: CASSLGRTNYGYTF
DNA: TGTGCCAGCAGTTTAGGGAGAACTAACTATGGCTACACCTTC
D: .
V: TRBV28
size: .
J: TRBJ1-2

CDR3: CASRGRVVTGELFF
DNA: TGTGCCAGCAGGGGCAGGGTGGTCACCGGGGAGCTGTTTTTT
D: .
V: TRBV7-2
size: .
J: TRBJ2-2

CDR3: CASSYSTGTSYEQYF
DNA: TGTGCCAGCAGCTACTCGACAGGGACCTCCTACGAGCAGTACTTC
D: TRBD1
V: TRBV7-8
size: .
J: TRBJ2-7

CDR3: CASSLLPGRNTEAFF
DNA: TGCGCCAGCAGCTTGTTGCCAGGGCGGAACACTGAAGCTTTCTTT
D: .
V: TRBV5-1
size: .
J: TRBJ1-1

CDR3: CASSVAPSGEAFF
DNA: TGTGCCAGCAGCGTAGCCCCCTCAGGGGAAGCTTTCTTT
D: .
V: TRBV9
size: .
J: TRBJ1-1

CDR3: CASSVGTSFSTDTQYF
DNA: TGTGCCAGCAGCGTCGGGACTAGCTTTAGCACAGATACGCAGTATTTT
D: TRBD2
V: TRBV2
size: few
J: TRBJ2-3

CDR3: CASSEEGGFQPQHF
DNA: TGTGCCAGCAGTGAAGAGGGGGGGTTTCAGCCCCAGCATTTT
D: .
V: TRBV25-1
size: .
J: TRBJ1-5

CDR3: CASRQHTANYGYTF
DNA: TGTGCCAGTAGACAACATACAGCTAACTATGGCTACACCTTC
D: .
V: TRBV19
size: .
J: TRBJ1-2

CDR3: CASSTGQGATNSPLHF
DNA: TGTGCCAGCAGCACTGGACAGGGGGCTACTAATTCACCCCTCCACTTT
D: TRBD1
V: TRBV5-4
size: .
J: TRBJ1-6

CDR3: CASSDGRAGSSYNSPLHF
DNA: TGTGCCAGCAGCGACGGAAGGGCGGGTAGCTCCTATAATTCACCCCTCCACTTT
D: .
V: TRBV9
size: .
J: TRBJ1-6

CDR3: CASSRDTSTDTQYF
DNA: TGCGCCAGCAGCCGGGACACCTCCACAGATACGCAGTATTTT
D: .
V: TRBV5-1
size: .
J: TRBJ2-3

CDR3: CASSLAAGEAFF
DNA: TGTGCCAGCAGCTTAGCCGCGGGGGAGGCTTTCTTT
D: .
V: TRBV7-9
size: .
J: TRBJ1-1

CDR3: CAWGRGLTNTEAFF
DNA: TGTGCCTGGGGCCGAGGACTTACTAACACTGAAGCTTTCTTT
D: .
V: TRBV30
size: .
J: TRBJ1-1

CDR3: CASIVQENTEAFF
DNA: TGTGCCAGCATTGTTCAGGAAAACACTGAAGCTTTCTTT
D: .
V: TRBV2
size: .
J: TRBJ1-1

CDR3: CASSTGTGGNEQYF
DNA: TGTGCCAGCAGTACCGGGACAGGGGGCAACGAGCAGTACTTC
D: TRBD1
V: TRBV6-5
size: .
J: TRBJ2-7

CDR3: CASNQGQGNEQFF
DNA: TGTGCCAGTAATCAGGGCCAGGGCAATGAGCAGTTCTTC
D: .
V: TRBV19
size: .
J: TRBJ2-1